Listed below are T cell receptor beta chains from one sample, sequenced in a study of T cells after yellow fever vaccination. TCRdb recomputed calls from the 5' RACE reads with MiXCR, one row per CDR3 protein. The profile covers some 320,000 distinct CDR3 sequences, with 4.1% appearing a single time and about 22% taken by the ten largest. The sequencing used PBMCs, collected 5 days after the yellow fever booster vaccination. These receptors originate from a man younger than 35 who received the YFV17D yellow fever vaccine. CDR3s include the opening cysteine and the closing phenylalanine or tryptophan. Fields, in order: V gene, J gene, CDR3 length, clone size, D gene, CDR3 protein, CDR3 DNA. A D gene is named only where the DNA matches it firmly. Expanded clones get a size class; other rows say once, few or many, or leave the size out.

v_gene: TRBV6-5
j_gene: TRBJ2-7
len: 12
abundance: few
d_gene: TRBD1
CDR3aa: CAVRDRAYEQYF
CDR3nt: TGTGCCGTCCGGGACAGGGCCTACGAGCAGTACTTC

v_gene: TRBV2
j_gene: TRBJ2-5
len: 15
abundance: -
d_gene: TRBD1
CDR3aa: CASSEETGRQETQYF
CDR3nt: TGTGCCAGCAGCGAAGAGACAGGGCGGCAAGAGACCCAGTACTTC

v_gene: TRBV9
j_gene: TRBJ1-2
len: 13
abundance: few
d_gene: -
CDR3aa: CASRRSDDYGYTF
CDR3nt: TGTGCCAGCAGACGTTCAGACGACTATGGCTACACCTTC

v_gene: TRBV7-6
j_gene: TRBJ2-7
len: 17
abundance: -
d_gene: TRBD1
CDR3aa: CASSLYSFRTGGHEQYF
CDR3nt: TGTGCCAGCAGCTTATATTCATTCCGGACAGGGGGTCACGAGCAGTACTTC

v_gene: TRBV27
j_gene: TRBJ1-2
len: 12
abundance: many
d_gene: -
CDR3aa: CASHRVGYGYTF
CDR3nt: TGTGCCAGCCACAGGGTGGGGTATGGCTACACCTTC

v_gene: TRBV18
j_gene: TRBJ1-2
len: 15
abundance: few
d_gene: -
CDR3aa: CASSLRTEVNYGYTF
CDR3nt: TGTGCCAGCTCACTTCGGACGGAAGTTAACTATGGCTACACCTTC

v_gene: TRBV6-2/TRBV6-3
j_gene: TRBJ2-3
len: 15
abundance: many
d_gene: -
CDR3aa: CASGPRPGATDTQYF
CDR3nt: TGTGCCAGCGGTCCTCGACCGGGTGCTACAGATACGCAGTATTTT

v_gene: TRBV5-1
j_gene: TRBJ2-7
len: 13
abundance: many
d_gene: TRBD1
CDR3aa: CASSLGDRGEQYF
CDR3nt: TGCGCCAGCAGCTTGGGGGACAGGGGCGAGCAGTACTTC

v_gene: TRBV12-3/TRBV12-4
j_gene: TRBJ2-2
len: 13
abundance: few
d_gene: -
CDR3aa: CASSPGPGGELFF
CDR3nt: TGTGCCAGCAGTCCTGGTCCGGGCGGGGAGCTGTTTTTT

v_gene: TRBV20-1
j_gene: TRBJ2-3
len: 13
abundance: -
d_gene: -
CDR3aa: CSARDVGTDTQYF
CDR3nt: TGCAGTGCTAGAGATGTGGGCACAGATACGCAGTATTTT

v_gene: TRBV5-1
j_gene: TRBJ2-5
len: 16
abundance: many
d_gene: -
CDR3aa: CASSLLPLGQKETQYF
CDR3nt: TGCGCCAGCAGCTTGCTGCCCCTTGGGCAGAAAGAGACCCAGTACTTC

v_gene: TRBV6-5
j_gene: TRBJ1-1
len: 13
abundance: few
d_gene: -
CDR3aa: CASSLLGFTEAFF
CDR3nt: TGTGCCAGCAGCCTTCTAGGATTCACTGAAGCTTTCTTT

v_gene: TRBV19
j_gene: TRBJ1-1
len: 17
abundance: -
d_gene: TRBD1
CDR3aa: CASRISTGGIRNTEAFF
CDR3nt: TGTGCCAGTAGGATATCGACAGGGGGTATAAGGAACACTGAAGCTTTCTTT

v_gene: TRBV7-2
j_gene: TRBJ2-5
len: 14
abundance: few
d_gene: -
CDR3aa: CASSFRDWSETQYF
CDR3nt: TGTGCCAGCAGCTTCCGGGACTGGTCAGAGACCCAGTACTTC

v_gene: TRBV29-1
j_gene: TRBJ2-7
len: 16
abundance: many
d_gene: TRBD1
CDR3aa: CSVESSGQGNSYEQYF
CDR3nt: TGCAGCGTTGAATCTAGTGGACAGGGGAACTCCTACGAGCAGTACTTC

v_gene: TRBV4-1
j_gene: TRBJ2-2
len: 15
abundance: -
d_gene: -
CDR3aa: CASSQDRREGGELFF
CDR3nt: TGCGCCAGCAGCCAAGATCGTAGGGAAGGCGGGGAGCTGTTTTTT

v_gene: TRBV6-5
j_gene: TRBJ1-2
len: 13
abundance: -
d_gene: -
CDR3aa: CASRFRSAGGYTF
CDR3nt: TGTGCCAGCAGGTTCAGATCGGCGGGAGGCTACACCTTC

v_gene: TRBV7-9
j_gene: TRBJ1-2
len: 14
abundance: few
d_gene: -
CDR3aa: CASSPSGRDDGYTF
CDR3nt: TGTGCCAGCAGCCCCAGTGGTAGGGACGATGGCTACACCTTC

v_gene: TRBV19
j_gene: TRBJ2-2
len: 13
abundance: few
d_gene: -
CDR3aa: CASSPPGRRALFF
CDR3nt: TGTGCCAGTAGTCCCCCGGGACGGCGGGCGCTGTTTTTT

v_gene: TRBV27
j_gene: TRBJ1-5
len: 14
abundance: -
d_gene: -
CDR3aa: CASSLAKTNQPQHF
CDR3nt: TGTGCCAGCAGTCTAGCCAAGACAAATCAGCCCCAGCATTTT

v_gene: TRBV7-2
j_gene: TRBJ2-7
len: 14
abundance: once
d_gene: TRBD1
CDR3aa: CASRSGTGSYEQYF
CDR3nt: TGTGCCAGCAGGTCCGGGACAGGGTCCTACGAGCAGTACTTC

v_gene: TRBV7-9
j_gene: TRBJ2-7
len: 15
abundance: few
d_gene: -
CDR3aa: CASSLSQGSHYEQYF
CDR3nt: TGTGCCAGCAGCCTAAGTCAGGGGTCTCACTACGAGCAGTACTTC

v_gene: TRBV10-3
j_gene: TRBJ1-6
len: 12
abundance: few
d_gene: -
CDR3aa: CATEGGDSPLHF
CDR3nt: TGTGCCACCGAGGGAGGAGATTCACCCCTCCACTTT

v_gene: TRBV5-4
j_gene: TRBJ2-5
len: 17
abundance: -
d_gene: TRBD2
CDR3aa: CASSIDLAGISRKTQYF
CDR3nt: TGTGCCAGCAGCATAGATCTAGCGGGCATTAGCAGGAAGACCCAGTACTTC

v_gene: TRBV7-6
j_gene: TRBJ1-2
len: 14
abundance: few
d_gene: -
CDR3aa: CASSLGSGADGYTF
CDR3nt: TGTGCCAGCAGCTTAGGGTCAGGGGCAGATGGCTACACCTTC

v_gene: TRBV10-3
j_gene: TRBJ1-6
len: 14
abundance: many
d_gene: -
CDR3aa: CAISDGARNSPLHF
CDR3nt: TGTGCCATCAGTGACGGGGCGCGGAATTCACCCCTCCACTTT

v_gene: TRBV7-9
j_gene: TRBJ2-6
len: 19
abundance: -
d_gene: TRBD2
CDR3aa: CASSAGPGRITSGANVLTF
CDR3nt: TGTGCCAGCAGCGCGGGCCCCGGGAGGATTACCTCTGGGGCCAACGTCCTGACTTTC

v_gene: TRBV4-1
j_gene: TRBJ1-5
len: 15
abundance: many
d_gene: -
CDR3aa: CASSQRLAGDQPQHF
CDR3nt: TGCGCCAGCAGCCAGAGGTTGGCAGGGGATCAGCCCCAGCATTTT

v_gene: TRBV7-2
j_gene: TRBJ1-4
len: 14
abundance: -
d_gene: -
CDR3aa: CASSSGGHQNKLFF
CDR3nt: TGTGCCAGCAGCTCGGGAGGACACCAAAATAAACTGTTTTTT

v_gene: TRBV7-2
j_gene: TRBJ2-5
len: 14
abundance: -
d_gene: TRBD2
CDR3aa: CASSPGTRGETQYF
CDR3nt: TGTGCCAGCAGCCCTGGGACTAGAGGCGAGACCCAGTACTTC

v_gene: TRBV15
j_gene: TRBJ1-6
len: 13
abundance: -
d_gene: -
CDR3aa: CATSRDPAAPLHF
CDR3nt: TGTGCCACCAGCAGAGATCCTGCCGCGCCCCTCCACTTT

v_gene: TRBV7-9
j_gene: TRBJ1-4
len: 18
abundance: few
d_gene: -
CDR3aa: CASSDRDNTLSPNEKLFF
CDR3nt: TGTGCCAGCAGCGACCGGGACAACACCTTGTCTCCGAATGAAAAACTGTTTTTT

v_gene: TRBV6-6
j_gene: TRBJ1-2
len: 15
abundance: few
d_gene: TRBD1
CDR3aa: CASSYSGQINYGYTF
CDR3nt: TGTGCCAGCAGTTACTCGGGACAGATTAACTATGGCTACACCTTC

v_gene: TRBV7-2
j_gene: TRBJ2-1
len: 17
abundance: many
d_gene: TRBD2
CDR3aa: CASSKDNSGGAEDEQFF
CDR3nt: TGTGCCAGCAGCAAAGACAATAGCGGGGGGGCTGAAGATGAGCAGTTCTTC

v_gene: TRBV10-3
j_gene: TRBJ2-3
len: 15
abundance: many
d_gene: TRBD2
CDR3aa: CASKKASGELYTQYF
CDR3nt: TGTGCCTCCAAGAAGGCTAGCGGGGAGTTATATACGCAGTATTTT

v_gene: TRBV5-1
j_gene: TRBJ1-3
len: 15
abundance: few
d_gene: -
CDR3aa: CASSLGYRSGNTIYF
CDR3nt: TGCGCCAGCAGCTTGGGCTATAGATCTGGAAACACCATATATTTT

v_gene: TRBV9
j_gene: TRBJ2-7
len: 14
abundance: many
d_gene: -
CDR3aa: CASSVGDWTYEQYF
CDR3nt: TGTGCCAGCAGCGTAGGGGATTGGACCTACGAGCAGTACTTC

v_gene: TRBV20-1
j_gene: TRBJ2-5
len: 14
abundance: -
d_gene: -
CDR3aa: CSARDMRGQETQYF
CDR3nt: TGCAGTGCTAGAGATATGAGGGGGCAAGAGACCCAGTACTTC

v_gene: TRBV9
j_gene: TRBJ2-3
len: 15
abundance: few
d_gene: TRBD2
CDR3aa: CASSVGTSGVDTQYF
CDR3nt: TGTGCCAGCAGCGTGGGGACTAGCGGGGTAGATACGCAGTATTTT

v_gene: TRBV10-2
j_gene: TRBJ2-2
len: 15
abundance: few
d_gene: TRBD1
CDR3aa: CASRDGQGSTGELFF
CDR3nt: TGCGCCAGCAGGGACGGACAGGGATCCACCGGGGAGCTGTTTTTT

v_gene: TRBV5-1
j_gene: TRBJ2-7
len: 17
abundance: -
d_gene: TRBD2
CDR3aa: CASSVRSGGVSGYEQYF
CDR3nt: TGCGCCAGCAGCGTACGTAGCGGGGGGGTCTCAGGGTACGAGCAGTACTTC

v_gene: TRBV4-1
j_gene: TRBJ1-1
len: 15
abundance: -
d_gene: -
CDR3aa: CASSQDQGQNTEAFF
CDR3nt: TGCGCCAGCAGCCAAGATCAGGGTCAGAACACTGAAGCTTTCTTT

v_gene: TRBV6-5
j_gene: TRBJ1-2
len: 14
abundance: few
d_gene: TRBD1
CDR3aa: CASSRTGRIYGYTF
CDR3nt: TGTGCCAGCAGTCGGACAGGGCGTATCTATGGCTACACCTTC

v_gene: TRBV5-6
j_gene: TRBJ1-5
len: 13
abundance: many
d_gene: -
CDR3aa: CASSLGGAQPQHF
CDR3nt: TGTGCCAGCAGCTTGGGGGGGGCTCAGCCCCAGCATTTT

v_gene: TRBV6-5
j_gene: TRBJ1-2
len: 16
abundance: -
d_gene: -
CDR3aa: CASSYAGEGGVGGYTF
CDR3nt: TGTGCCAGCAGTTACGCCGGGGAGGGAGGCGTTGGCGGCTACACCTTC

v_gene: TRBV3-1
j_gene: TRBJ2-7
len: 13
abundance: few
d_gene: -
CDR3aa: CASSQEGDGEQYF
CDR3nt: TGTGCCAGCAGCCAAGAAGGCGATGGCGAGCAGTACTTC

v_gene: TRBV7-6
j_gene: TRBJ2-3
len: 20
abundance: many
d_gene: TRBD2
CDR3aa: CASSLDIVGLAGAGTDTQYF
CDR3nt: TGTGCCAGCAGCTTAGACATCGTAGGACTAGCGGGGGCGGGCACAGATACGCAGTATTTT

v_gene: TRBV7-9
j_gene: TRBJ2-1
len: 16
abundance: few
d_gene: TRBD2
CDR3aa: CASLISSGGQWNEQFF
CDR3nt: TGTGCCAGCCTCATAAGTAGCGGGGGCCAATGGAATGAGCAGTTCTTC

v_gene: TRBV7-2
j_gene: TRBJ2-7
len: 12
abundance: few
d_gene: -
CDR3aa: CASSPLGAGTYF
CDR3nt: TGTGCCAGCAGCCCCCTGGGGGCGGGTACGTACTTC

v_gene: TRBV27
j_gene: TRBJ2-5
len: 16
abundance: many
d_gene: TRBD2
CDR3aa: CASSPGAGGNGETQYF
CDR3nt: TGTGCCAGCAGTCCGGGGGCGGGGGGAAACGGAGAGACCCAGTACTTC

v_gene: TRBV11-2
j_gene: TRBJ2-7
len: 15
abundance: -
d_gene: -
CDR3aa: CASSFYRGGDYEQYF
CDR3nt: TGTGCCAGCAGCTTCTACCGTGGGGGCGACTACGAGCAGTACTTC

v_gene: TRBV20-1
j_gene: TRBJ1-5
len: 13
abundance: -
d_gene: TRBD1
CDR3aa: CSAPWGTGDPQHF
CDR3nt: TGCAGTGCCCCTTGGGGGACAGGGGATCCCCAGCATTTT

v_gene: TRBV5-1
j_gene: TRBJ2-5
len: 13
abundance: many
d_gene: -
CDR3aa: CASKGTIQETQYF
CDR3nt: TGCGCCAGCAAAGGGACCATCCAAGAGACCCAGTACTTC

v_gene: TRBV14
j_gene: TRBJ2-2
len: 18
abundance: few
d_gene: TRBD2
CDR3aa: CASSQGTSGGPRTGELFF
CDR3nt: TGTGCCAGCAGCCAGGGGACTAGCGGGGGGCCTCGGACCGGGGAGCTGTTTTTT

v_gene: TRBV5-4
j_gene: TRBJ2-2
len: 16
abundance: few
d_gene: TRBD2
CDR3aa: CASSPLAVANTGELFF
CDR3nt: TGTGCCAGCAGCCCACTAGCGGTCGCGAACACCGGGGAGCTGTTTTTT